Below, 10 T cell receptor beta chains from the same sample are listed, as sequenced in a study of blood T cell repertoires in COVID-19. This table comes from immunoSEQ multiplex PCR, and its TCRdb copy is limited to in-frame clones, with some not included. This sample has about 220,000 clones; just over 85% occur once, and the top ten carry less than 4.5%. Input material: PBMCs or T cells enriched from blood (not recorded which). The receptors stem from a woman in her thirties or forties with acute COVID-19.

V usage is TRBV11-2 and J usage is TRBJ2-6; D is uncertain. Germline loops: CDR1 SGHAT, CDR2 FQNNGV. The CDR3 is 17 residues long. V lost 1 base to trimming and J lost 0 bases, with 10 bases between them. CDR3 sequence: CASSLVGVTSGANVLTF. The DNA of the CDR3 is TGTGCCAGCAGCTTAGTGGGCGTAACCTCTGGGGCCAACGTCCTGACTTTC.

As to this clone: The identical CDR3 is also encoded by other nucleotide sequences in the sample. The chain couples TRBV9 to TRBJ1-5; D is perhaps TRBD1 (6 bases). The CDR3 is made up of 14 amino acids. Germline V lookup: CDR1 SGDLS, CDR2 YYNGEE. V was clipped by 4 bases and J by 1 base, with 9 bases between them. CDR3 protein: CASSPGQSNQPQHF. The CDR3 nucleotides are TGTGCCAGCAGCCCCGGACAGAGCAATCAGCCCCAGCATTTT. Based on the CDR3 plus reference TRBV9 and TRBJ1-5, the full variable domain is DSGVTQTPKHLITATGQRVTLRCSPRSGDLSVYWYQQSLDQGLQFLIQYYNGEERAKGNILERFSAQQFPDLHSELNLSSLELGDSALYFCASSPGQSNQPQHFGDGTRLSIL.

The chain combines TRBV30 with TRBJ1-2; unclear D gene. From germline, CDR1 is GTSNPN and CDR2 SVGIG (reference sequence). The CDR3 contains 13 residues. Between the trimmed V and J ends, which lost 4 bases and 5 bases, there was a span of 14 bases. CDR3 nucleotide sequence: TGTGCCTGGATTCCGTTAACCCGGTATGGCTACACCTTC. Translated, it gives CAWIPLTRYGYTF.

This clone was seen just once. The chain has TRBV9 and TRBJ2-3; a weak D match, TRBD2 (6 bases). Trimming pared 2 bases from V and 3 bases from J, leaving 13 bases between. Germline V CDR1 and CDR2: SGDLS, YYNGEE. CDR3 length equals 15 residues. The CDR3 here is CASSVGLADTDTQYF. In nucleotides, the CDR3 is TGTGCCAGCAGCGTCGGTTTAGCGGATACAGATACGCAGTATTTT.

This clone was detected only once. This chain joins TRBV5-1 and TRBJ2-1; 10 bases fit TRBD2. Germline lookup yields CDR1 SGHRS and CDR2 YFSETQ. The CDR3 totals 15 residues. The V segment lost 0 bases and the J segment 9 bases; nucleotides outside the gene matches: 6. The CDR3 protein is CASSLESGGASEQFF. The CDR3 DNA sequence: TGCGCCAGCAGCTTGGAAAGCGGGGGGGCAAGTGAGCAGTTCTTC.

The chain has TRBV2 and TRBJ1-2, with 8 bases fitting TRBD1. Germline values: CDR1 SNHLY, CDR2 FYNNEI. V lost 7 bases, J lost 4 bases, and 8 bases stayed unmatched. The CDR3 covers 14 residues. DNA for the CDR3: TGTGCCAGCACCGAGACAGGGGAAGTCTATGGCTACACCTTC. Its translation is CASTETGEVYGYTF.

The CDR3 spells CASRRGGGSYEQYF. DNA for the CDR3: TGTGCCAGTAGAAGAGGCGGGGGGTCGTACGAGCAGTACTTC. The rearrangement uses TRBV19 and TRBJ2-7; 8 bases align to TRBD2. The trim removed 6 bases at V and 4 bases at J, leaving 8 bases unmatched. The CDR3 is made up of 14 amino acids. Germline V CDR1 and CDR2: LNHDA, SQIVND (reference sequence).

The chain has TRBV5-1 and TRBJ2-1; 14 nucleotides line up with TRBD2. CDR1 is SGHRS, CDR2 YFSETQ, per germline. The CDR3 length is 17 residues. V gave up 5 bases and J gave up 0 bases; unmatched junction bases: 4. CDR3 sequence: CASRVTSGGASYNEQFF. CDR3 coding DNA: TGCGCCAGCAGGGTGACTAGCGGGGGGGCCTCCTACAATGAGCAGTTCTTC.

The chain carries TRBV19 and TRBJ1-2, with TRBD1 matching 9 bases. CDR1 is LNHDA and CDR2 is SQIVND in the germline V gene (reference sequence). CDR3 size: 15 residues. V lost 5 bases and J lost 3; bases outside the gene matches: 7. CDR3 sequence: CASSSPGTGYYGYTF. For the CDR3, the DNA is TGTGCCAGTAGTTCCCCCGGGACAGGGTACTATGGCTACACCTTC. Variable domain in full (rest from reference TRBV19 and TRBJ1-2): DGGITQSPKYLFRKEGQNVTLSCEQNLNHDAMYWYRQDPGQGLRLIYYSQIVNDFQKGDIAEGYSVSREKKESFPLTVTSAQKNPTAFYLCASSSPGTGYYGYTFGSGTRLTVV.

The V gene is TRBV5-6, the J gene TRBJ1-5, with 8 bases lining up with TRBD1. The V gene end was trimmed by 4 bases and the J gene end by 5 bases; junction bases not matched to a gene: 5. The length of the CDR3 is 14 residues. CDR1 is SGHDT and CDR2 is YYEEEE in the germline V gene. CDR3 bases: TGTGCCAGCAGCAACGGACAGGGTTATCAGCCCCAGCATTTT. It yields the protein CASSNGQGYQPQHF.